The next 21 T cell receptor beta chains were all read from a single sample in a study of shared clonotypes between healthy human individuals. Measured with immunoSEQ multiplex PCR; TCRdb has only the in-frame clones, and not every one. The sample lists roughly 1 million clones; more than 60% were seen once. The sequenced sample consisted of memory CD4+ T cells sorted from blood. Stated subset: CD45RA-negative fraction. These receptors originate from a man younger than 35 in good health.

The chain joins TRBV7-2 to TRBJ2-3; the D is unclear. The V end lost 6 bases, the J end lost 5 bases, and 18 bases lay between the germline ends. CDR1 and CDR2 (germline): SGHTA, FQGNSA. The CDR3 is 15 amino acids. The CDR3 sequence: CASSQFTSSRDTQYF. Here the CDR3 DNA reads TGTGCCAGCAGTCAATTCACTTCATCGCGAGATACGCAGTATTTT.

The chain has TRBV6-6 and TRBJ2-7, with D possibly being TRBD2 (6 bases). The V end lost 0 bases, the J end lost 1 base, and 13 bases lay between the germline ends. CDR1 MNHNY and CDR2 SVGAGI come from the germline V gene (reference sequence). The CDR3 is 16 amino acids. Here the CDR3 reads CASSYSREDRSYEQYF. The CDR3 DNA is TGTGCCAGCAGTTACTCCAGGGAGGACCGATCCTACGAGCAGTACTTC.

The chain is built from TRBV18 and TRBJ2-3; no clear D. Germline loops: CDR1 KGHSH, CDR2 LQKENI. CDR3 length: 13 residues. The V end was cut by 4 bases, the J end by 4 bases, with 9 bases between. The CDR3 DNA reads TGTGCCAGCTCACAGGGTTTCGCAGATACGCAGTATTTT. Residues: CASSQGFADTQYF.

On this clone itself: A much larger clonotype is one base distant, so this may be a read error. The same CDR3 arises from other DNA sequences in this sample as well. The chain is built from TRBV7-8 and TRBJ2-7, with D uncertain. The CDR3 covers 11 residues. Trimming took off 2 bases at V and 3 bases at J, with 2 bases between the two ends. Germline V gene sequence: CDR1 SGHVS, CDR2 FQNEAQ. The CDR3 spells CASSLSYEQYF. The CDR3 DNA follows: TGTGCCAGCAGCTTAAGCTACGAGCAGTACTTC.

This rearrangement joins TRBV5-1 to TRBJ2-7; D possibly uses TRBD1 or TRBD2 (7 bases each). The V gene's germline CDR1 is SGHRS and CDR2 YFSETQ. This CDR3 has 15 amino acids. Deletions cut 4 bases from V and 6 bases from J, with 20 bases between. CDR3 sequence reads: CASSSTGAGEREQYF. The DNA for the CDR3 is TGCGCCAGCAGCAGTACAGGGGCGGGGGAACGCGAGCAGTACTTC.

The chain combines TRBV7-9 with TRBJ1-2; 7 bases line up with TRBD1. Per the germline V gene, CDR1 is SEHNR and CDR2 is FQNEAQ (reference sequence). With 5 bases clipped from V and 5 bases from J, the junction kept 5 bases outside the gene matches. CDR3 size: 13 residues. The CDR3 DNA follows: TGTGCCAGCAGCGCACAGGGGACTTATGGCTACACCTTC. Its translation is CASSAQGTYGYTF.

About this clone itself: At the DNA level, this CDR3 is encoded by other sequences in the same sample as well. CDR3 sequence reads: CASSPPGQGETQYF. In nucleotides, the CDR3 is TGTGCCAGCTCACCTCCGGGACAGGGAGAGACCCAGTACTTC. The chain couples TRBV18 to TRBJ2-5; 9 bases are a match to TRBD1. V shed 3 bases and J 4 bases; nucleotides not matched to a gene: 3. This CDR3 is 14 amino acids long. CDR1 KGHSH and CDR2 LQKENI come from the germline V gene.

The rearrangement joins TRBV27 to TRBJ2-7; TRBD1 aligns across 8 bases. The CDR3 is 15 residues long. V shed 2 bases and J 2 bases; nucleotides not matched to a gene: 5. The germline CDR1 and CDR2 sequences are MNHEY and SMNVEV (reference sequence). The CDR3 here is CASSLTATGAYEQYF. The CDR3 nucleotides read TGTGCCAGCAGTTTAACCGCGACAGGGGCCTACGAGCAGTACTTC.

V and J are TRBV6-1 and TRBJ1-4; the match to TRBD1 covers 7 bases. This CDR3 spans 15 amino acids. Germline lookup yields CDR1 MNHNS and CDR2 SASEGT. V was clipped by 4 bases and J by 7 bases; unmatched bases: 9. CDR3: CASSGGDSSAEKLFF. The CDR3, as DNA: TGTGCCAGCAGTGGGGGGGACAGTTCTGCTGAAAAACTGTTTTTT.

J is TRBJ2-5 and V is TRBV30, with 7 bases fitting TRBD1. The tail of the sequence fits TRBJ2-7 better, so the J call may be wrong. CDR1 is GTSNPN and CDR2 is SVGIG in the germline V gene (reference sequence). The CDR3 length is 12 residues. The CDR3 nucleotides read TGTGCCTACGAGGGGGCCGGGGACGAGCAGTACTTC. It encodes CAYEGAGDEQYF.

The gene calls are TRBV4-1 and TRBJ1-2; TRBD1 matches 8 bases. The CDR3 sequence is 15 residues long. Germline trimming cut 5 bases from V and 4 bases from J; bases unmatched to any gene: 9. Germline V gene lookup returns CDR1 MGHRA and CDR2 YSYEKL. CDR3 region: CASSSTGQGGYGYTF. CDR3 nucleotide sequence: TGCGCCAGCAGCTCCACCGGACAGGGCGGCTATGGCTACACCTTC.

V usage is TRBV18 and J usage is TRBJ1-3; no clear D. V was cut by 0 bases and J by 0 bases, with 9 bases left in between. The CDR3 has 16 residues. The V gene's germline CDR1 is KGHSH and CDR2 LQKENI. CDR3 residues: CASSPPQKTSGNTIYF. The CDR3 DNA follows: TGTGCCAGCTCACCACCTCAAAAGACCTCTGGAAACACCATATATTTT.

This clone was seen a few times. This chain joins TRBV5-1 and TRBJ2-3; 9 nucleotides match TRBD2. Germline CDR1 is SGHRS and CDR2 is YFSETQ. With 5 bases clipped from V and 3 bases from J, the junction kept 10 bases outside the gene matches. The CDR3 spans 16 residues. In DNA form, the CDR3 reads TGCGCCAGCAGTGTGGATAGCGGGGGAGGAACAGATACGCAGTATTTT. Amino acid sequence: CASSVDSGGGTDTQYF.

The chain combines TRBV27 with TRBJ2-2; 8 positions match TRBD2. Germline V CDR1 and CDR2: MNHEY, SMNVEV (reference sequence). CDR3 length: 14 residues. The V gene end was trimmed by 8 bases and the J gene end by 5 bases; junction bases not matched to a gene: 7. This CDR3 reads CASEITGGTGELFF. The DNA for the CDR3 is TGTGCCAGCGAGATTACGGGGGGGACCGGGGAGCTGTTTTTT.

This chain links TRBV4-3 with TRBJ1-1; no definite D call. V lost 1 base and J lost 1, with 13 bases in between. This CDR3 has 16 residues. Germline V gene data show CDR1 as LGHNA and CDR2 as YSLEER. The CDR3 here is CASSQVVQATNTEAFF. In nucleotides, the CDR3 is TGCGCCAGCAGCCAAGTTGTCCAGGCAACGAACACTGAAGCTTTCTTT.

The rearrangement uses TRBV28 and TRBJ1-2, with 7 bases identical to TRBD1. CDR1 and CDR2 from the germline V gene are MDHEN and SYDVKM. Germline trimming cut 1 base from V and 4 bases from J; bases unmatched to any gene: 6. The length of the CDR3 is 15 residues. CDR3 sequence reads: CASSLSGGRTYGYTF. The CDR3, as DNA: TGTGCCAGCAGTTTATCAGGGGGTAGAACCTATGGCTACACCTTC.

This rearrangement joins TRBV10-2 to TRBJ1-5; TRBD1 aligns across 7 bases. CDR1 is WSHSY, CDR2 SAAADI, per germline. The CDR3 has 15 residues. Trimming cost V 4 bases and J 3 bases; bases outside gene matches: 6. This CDR3 reads CASSAGQQFNQPQHF. The CDR3 DNA reads as TGCGCCAGCAGTGCGGGACAGCAGTTCAATCAGCCCCAGCATTTT.

The J gene is TRBJ2-3, the V gene TRBV5-8; 15 bases line up with TRBD2. Unmatched junction bases numbered 9, after V lost 4 bases and J lost 0 bases. This CDR3 has 19 residues. The germline CDR1 and CDR2 sequences are SGHTS and YDEGEE. This CDR3 reads CASSPGLAGGPGSTDTQYF. The CDR3 region has the DNA TGTGCCAGCAGCCCAGGACTAGCGGGAGGGCCAGGAAGCACAGATACGCAGTATTTT.

CDR3: CASSFNTVNSGNTIYF. The CDR3, as DNA: TGCGCCAGCAGCTTTAATACCGTTAACTCTGGAAACACCATATATTTT. The V gene is TRBV5-1, the J gene TRBJ1-3; D uncertain. Deletions cut 2 bases from V and 0 bases from J, with 12 bases between. The germline CDR1 and CDR2 sequences are SGHRS and YFSETQ. The CDR3 is made up of 16 amino acids. Based on the CDR3 plus reference TRBV5-1 and TRBJ1-3, the full variable domain is KAGVTQTPRYLIKTRGQQVTLSCSPISGHRSVSWYQQTPGQGLQFLFEYFSETQRNKGNFPGRFSGRQFSNSRSEMNVSTLELGDSALYLCASSFNTVNSGNTIYFGEGSWLTVV.

This chain connects TRBV9 to TRBJ1-2; D ambiguous. The germline V gene encodes CDR1 SGDLS and CDR2 YYNGEE. Trimming pared 0 bases from V and 2 bases from J, leaving 8 bases between. This CDR3 has 14 amino acids. CDR3: CASSVEAHNYGYTF. The CDR3 DNA follows: TGTGCCAGCAGCGTAGAGGCACACAACTATGGCTACACCTTC.

This chain uses TRBV5-6 with TRBJ1-1; D perhaps matches TRBD1 (6 bases). V was trimmed by 2 bases and J by 7 bases, leaving 12 bases between them. The germline CDR1 and CDR2 sequences are SGHDT and YYEEEE. The CDR3 contains 13 residues. Here the CDR3 DNA reads TGTGCCAGCAGCTTCGGTCGACAGGATGAAGCTTTCTTT. It specifies CASSFGRQDEAFF.